Included here is one TCR beta chain sequence, with context. Semi-nested PCR with Nested Universal Primer A followed constant-region reverse priming of full-length variable regions. Via MiXCR, TCRdb re-called the 5' RACE reads, giving one row per CDR3 protein. The data contain 35,000 to 50,000 distinct CDR3 sequences, more than 20% of them seen just once; the ten biggest clones take up around 4.5%. CDR1 and CDR2 from the germline V gene are SEHNR and FQNEAQ (reference sequence). The CDR3 is 16 amino acids. V lost 3 bases and J lost 5; bases outside the gene matches: 6. Cells sorted as Tregs were CD4+, CD25+ and CD127-/low.

The TCR sequence derives from a female donor with breast cancer. Source material: Tregs sorted from a lymph node. The chain has TRBV7-9 and TRBJ2-2; 10 nucleotides match TRBD1. The CDR3 sequence: CASSFRQGAGTGELFF. The CDR3 DNA reads TGTGCCAGCAGCTTCAGACAGGGGGCCGGAACCGGGGAGCTGTTTTTT.